This record looks at one TCR beta chain sequence and its context. This sample was included in a study of blood T cell repertoires in COVID-19. The CDR3 length is 14 residues. V dropped 6 bases and J dropped 0 bases, with 11 bases sitting between them. Germline CDR1 is SGHRS and CDR2 is YFSETQ. Measured with immunoSEQ multiplex PCR; TCRdb has only the in-frame clones, and not every one. The table lists 100,000 to 150,000 clones, approximately 90% of them singletons. This chain links TRBV5-1 with TRBJ2-3; D is undetermined. This TCR was recovered from a woman aged 80 or older with acute or convalescent COVID-19. The sample comprised peripheral blood. The CDR3 here is CASKIAYSTDTQYF. The CDR3 DNA is TGCGCCAGCAAGATAGCCTATAGCACAGATACGCAGTATTTT.